This entry lists 5 T cell receptor beta chains sequenced from one sample in a study of blood T cell repertoires in COVID-19. Sequenced by immunoSEQ multiplex PCR; TCRdb stores in-frame clones only, minus some. In the table there are fewer than 250,000 clones, around 88% of which are singletons. The sequenced sample consisted of peripheral blood. These receptors were obtained from a woman between 50 and 59 years old with acute or convalescent COVID-19.

V usage is TRBV5-1 and J usage is TRBJ2-2; 14 bases map to TRBD2. The germline gives CDR1 SGHRS, CDR2 YFSETQ. V lost 0 bases to trimming and J lost 7 bases; unmatched junction nucleotides: 8. The CDR3 loop spans 18 amino acids. The CDR3 sequence is CASSLDPGLAGASGELFF. The CDR3 region has the DNA TGCGCCAGCAGCTTGGACCCGGGACTAGCGGGAGCAAGCGGGGAGCTGTTTTTT.

This clone was observed a handful of times. The rearrangement joins TRBV5-1 to TRBJ2-1, with 10 bases that match TRBD1. Germline V CDR1 and CDR2: SGHRS, YFSETQ. V was clipped by 1 base and J by 7 bases; unmatched bases: 5. The CDR3 covers 15 residues. The CDR3 sequence: CASSLRQGAMNEQFF. The CDR3, as DNA: TGCGCCAGCAGCTTGAGACAGGGGGCTATGAATGAGCAGTTCTTC.

The V and J genes are TRBV6-2 or TRBV6-3 and TRBJ2-3; 8 bases fit TRBD2. Germline V gene data show CDR1 as MNHEY and CDR2 as SVGEGT. With 4 bases clipped from V and 2 bases from J, the junction kept 8 bases outside the gene matches. The CDR3 spans 16 residues. The DNA of the CDR3 is TGTGCCAGCAGTTCGGCTAGCGGGCCGCACACAGATACGCAGTATTTT. It translates to CASSSASGPHTDTQYF.

This clone has more than one count but fewer than ten. J is TRBJ1-2 and V is TRBV5-1; possibly TRBD1 for D (6 bases). The germline V gene encodes CDR1 SGHRS and CDR2 YFSETQ. The V end lost 3 bases, the J end lost 4 bases, and 10 bases lay between the germline ends. The CDR3 totals 13 residues. For the CDR3, the DNA is TGCGCCAGCAGCTACGGACAGTCCTATGGCTACACCTTC. This gives the protein CASSYGQSYGYTF.

The chain joins TRBV2 to TRBJ1-3, with 7 bases identical to TRBD1. This CDR3 is built from 15 residues. Germline V gene sequence: CDR1 SNHLY, CDR2 FYNNEI. V was clipped by 6 bases and J by 2 bases; unmatched bases: 7. The CDR3 region has the DNA TGTGCCAGCAGCCTTACCACAGGGGCTGGAAACACCATATATTTT. This encodes CASSLTTGAGNTIYF.